This T cell receptor beta chain was recorded in a study of shared clonotypes between healthy human individuals. Study-level points and caveats: Richness estimates generally favored naive over memory subsets.

CDR3 size: 15 residues. Germline CDR1 SGHRS, CDR2 YFSETQ. Between the trimmed V and J ends, which lost 0 bases and 4 bases, there was a span of 11 bases. Per the original data handling: From ImmunoSEQ came sequences covering only the junction and carrying no quality scores, so filtering differed. TCRdb keeps only in-frame clones here, not all; method: immunoSEQ multiplex PCR. That table furnishes V, J and clone size, whereas the DNA furnished D and trimming. The data show millions of clones, more than 80% seen once. Concerning this clone itself: Its antigen is not known.

The sample consisted of naive CD4+ T cells sorted from blood. Subset specified: CD45RA+ positively selected. This rearrangement joins TRBV5-1 to TRBJ2-1; perhaps TRBD2 as D (6 bases). This TCR derives from a man younger than 35 in good health. The CDR3 region is CASSLGPEGYNEQFF. CDR3 nucleotides: TGCGCCAGCAGCTTGGGTCCGGAGGGATACAATGAGCAGTTCTTC.